Included here is one TCR beta chain sequence, with context. Its antigen remains unknown. These data originate in a study of shared clonotypes between healthy human individuals. At the level of the study: The study used three CD4 naive, three CD4 memory, two CD8 naive and one CD8 memory plate per donor. General study results and limits: All-four-donor shared clonotypes had higher generation probabilities than non-shared clonotypes did.

Naive CD8 cells comprised CD45RO-negative, CCR7-positively selected cells, excluding terminally differentiated effector memory CD45RA+ cells. All donors qualified as healthy HIV-negative adults and had experienced no recent acute infections or vaccinations. V was trimmed by 0 bases and J by 6 bases, leaving 10 bases between them. The CDR3 consists of 14 residues. CDR1 SGDLS and CDR2 YYNGEE come from the germline V gene. Clones were sequenced by immunoSEQ multiplex PCR, and TCRdb holds only the in-frame ones, with some missing. The sample records about 2,100,000 clones, more than 85% being singletons.

The source material was naive CD8+ T cells from PBMCs. This receptor was taken from a man between 18 and 35 years old in good health. Some clones in this sample may be carry-over from other donors' samples. V gene TRBV9 combines with J gene TRBJ2-1; the D gene is possibly TRBD2 (5 bases). The CDR3 bases are TGTGCCAGCAGCGTAGAACTAGTACGCAATGAGCAGTTCTTC. Encoded protein: CASSVELVRNEQFF. The variable domain in full, completed from reference TRBV9 and TRBJ2-1, reads DSGVTQTPKHLITATGQRVTLRCSPRSGDLSVYWYQQSLDQGLQFLIQYYNGEERAKGNILERFSAQQFPDLHSELNLSSLELGDSALYFCASSVELVRNEQFFGPGTRLTVL.